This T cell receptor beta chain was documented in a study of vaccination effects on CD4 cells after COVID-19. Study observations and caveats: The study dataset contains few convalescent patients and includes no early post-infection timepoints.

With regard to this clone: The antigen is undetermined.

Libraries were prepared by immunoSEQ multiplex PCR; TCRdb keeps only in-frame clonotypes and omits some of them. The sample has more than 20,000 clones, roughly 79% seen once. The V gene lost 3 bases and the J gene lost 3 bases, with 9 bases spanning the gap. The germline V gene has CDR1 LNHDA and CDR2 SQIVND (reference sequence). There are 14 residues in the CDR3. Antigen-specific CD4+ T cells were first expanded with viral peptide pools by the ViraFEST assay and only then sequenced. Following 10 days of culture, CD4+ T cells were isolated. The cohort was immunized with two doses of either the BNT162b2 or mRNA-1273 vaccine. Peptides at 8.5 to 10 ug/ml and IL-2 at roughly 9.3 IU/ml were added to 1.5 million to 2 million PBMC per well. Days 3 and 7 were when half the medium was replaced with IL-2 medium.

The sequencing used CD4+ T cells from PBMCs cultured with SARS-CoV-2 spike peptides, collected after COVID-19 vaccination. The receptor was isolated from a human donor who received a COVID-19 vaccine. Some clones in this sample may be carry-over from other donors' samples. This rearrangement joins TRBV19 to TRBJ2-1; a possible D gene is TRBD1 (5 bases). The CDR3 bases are TGTGCCAGTAGTATCCAGGGCCGCTACAATGAGCAGTTCTTC. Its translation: CASSIQGRYNEQFF.